Each of the 5 T cell receptor beta chains below was sequenced from the same sample in a study of T-cell reconstitution after alpha-beta-depleted transplantation in children. Researchers prepared the TCRbeta library using unique molecular identifiers, the study reports. TCRdb redid the calling of the PCR reads with MiXCR, one entry per CDR3 protein. The sample carries about 270,000 distinct CDR3 sequences, almost 10% recorded once. This sample comprised PBMCs from the stem cell graft donor, obtained from the stem cell graft. Receptors originate from a human donor who donated a stem cell graft to a child with SCID.

This clonotype was counted a few times. The chain is built from TRBV20-1 and TRBJ2-5, with 11 positions matching TRBD1. Germline CDR1 DFQATT, CDR2 SNEGSKA (reference sequence). V lost 5 bases, J lost 5 bases, and 10 bases stayed unmatched. The CDR3 is 15 residues long. This chain's CDR3 is CSAPQDRGRSETQYF. In DNA, the CDR3 is TGCAGTGCTCCCCAGGACAGGGGGCGGTCGGAGACCCAGTACTTC.

The chain is built from TRBV11-2 and TRBJ1-1; TRBD1 is a possible D gene (5 bases). The ends were cut back, 3 bases at V and 6 bases at J, with 11 bases in the middle. This CDR3 region has 13 residues. CDR1 SGHAT and CDR2 FQNNGV come from the germline V gene. The CDR3 coding sequence is TGTGCCAGCAGCTTTCGTTGGGGGGCTGAAGCTTTCTTT. Amino acids: CASSFRWGAEAFF.

The chain links TRBV20-1 to TRBJ2-5; D is possibly TRBD2 (7 bases). CDR3 length: 16 residues. Trimming took 0 bases from V and 3 from J, leaving 17 bases between them. Germline-derived CDR1 and CDR2 are DFQATT and SNEGSKA (reference sequence). The CDR3 DNA reads TGCAGTGCTAGAGATCACGGAGGGGGGGCGAAAGAGACCCAGTACTTC. The encoded protein is CSARDHGGGAKETQYF.

This clonotype was recorded a few times. The chain employs TRBV11-2 and TRBJ2-7; 9 bases fit TRBD1. V was pared by 5 bases and J by 7 bases, with 6 bases of the junction left unmatched. CDR3 length equals 13 residues. Germline loops: CDR1 SGHAT, CDR2 FQNNGV. The CDR3 here is CASSGGTGWEQYF. CDR3 DNA sequence: TGTGCCAGCAGCGGTGGGACAGGGTGGGAGCAGTACTTC.

The chain employs TRBV29-1 and TRBJ1-2; possible D gene TRBD1, 6 bases. CDR1 is SQVTM, CDR2 ANQGSEA, per germline. Deletions cut 7 bases from V and 5 bases from J, with 14 bases between. The CDR3 sequence is 12 residues long. The CDR3 DNA sequence: TGCAGCGAAGGGGGGGGTTCATATGGCTACACCTTC. It codes for CSEGGGSYGYTF.